The entry below describes one T cell receptor (beta chain). Its antigen is not identified. 5' RACE with UMI labels generated the TRB cDNA libraries. TCRdb re-called the 5' RACE reads and catalogs CDR3 proteins one per entry, DNA excluded. This sample's table has fewer than 90,000 distinct CDR3 sequences. These data come from a study of CXCR3-negative and CXCR3-positive naive CD8 T cells. Findings of the study overall: Naive CXCR3-negative and CXCR3-positive cells had similar TRBV-TRBJ usage; memory differed. Whereas both naive subsets had comparably high diversity, memory CD8+ cells had much lower diversity. Cryopreservation partially decreased CXCR3 expression, and most assays used fresh PBMCs. Naive subsets did not differ in surface CD5, and the authors estimated TCR strength using properties of the TRB CDR3. CXCR3-negative naive cells had less hydrophobic TRB CDR3s than did CXCR3-positive naive cells.

The CDR3 runs to 16 residues. Germline assignment: CDR1 MDHEN and CDR2 SYDVKM. This TCR derives from a human donor in good health. Some clones in this sample may be carry-over from other donors' samples. The sequenced material came from naive CXCR3+ CD8+ T cells from blood. Subset specified: CD45RO-CCR7+CD27+CD95- naive CD8+ T cells expressing CXCR3 (TNR3+). The V gene is TRBV28, the J gene TRBJ2-7; with no DNA, the TCRdb D assignment of TRBD1 cannot be verified. The CDR3 sequence: CASSFQGAGKLYEQYF.